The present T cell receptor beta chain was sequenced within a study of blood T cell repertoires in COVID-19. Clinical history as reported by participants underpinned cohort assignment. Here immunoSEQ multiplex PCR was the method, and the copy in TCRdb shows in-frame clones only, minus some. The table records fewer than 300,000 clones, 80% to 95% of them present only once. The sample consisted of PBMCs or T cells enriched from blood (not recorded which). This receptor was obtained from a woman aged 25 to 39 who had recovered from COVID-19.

CDR3 loop: CASSPQRRAEGNVITGELFF. DNA of the CDR3: TGTGCCAGCAGCCCCCAGAGACGGGCGGAGGGCAATGTGATCACCGGGGAGCTGTTTTTT. The J gene is TRBJ2-2, the V gene TRBV6-2 or TRBV6-3; possibly TRBD2 for D (6 bases). This CDR3 is 20 amino acids long. Germline V CDR1 and CDR2: MNHEY, SVGEGT. V lost 6 bases, J lost 4 bases, and 30 bases lay in between.